This T cell receptor (beta chain) was found in a study of T cells after yellow fever vaccination. Overall study: Low-cell-number fractions underwent preparation using SMART-Seq v4 Ultra Low Input.

Study outcomes and limitations: Subsequent to the booster, the majority of primary-vaccination clones reappeared (around 96% CD4, 80% to 90% CD8). Highly abundant clonotypes carried over from the bulk population could end up in FACS-sorted repertoires as contaminants.

TCRdb called the 5' RACE reads again in MiXCR, with one record for every CDR3 protein. The repertoire holds about 340,000 distinct CDR3 sequences, with over 8% as singletons. Germline CDR1 reads SGHRS; CDR2 reads YFSETQ. V was cut by 4 bases and J by 8 bases, with 13 bases left in between. This CDR3 is 14 amino acids long. Turning to this clonotype: The antigen remains unidentified.

This chain joins TRBV5-1 and TRBJ1-6; TRBD1 might be the D (5 bases). The sequence was obtained from a man younger than 30 who received the YFV17D yellow fever vaccine. The input for sequencing was PBMCs, taken on the day of the first yellow fever vaccination. CDR3 region: CASSVRDEDSPLHF. The CDR3 DNA reads as TGCGCCAGCAGCGTCCGGGACGAGGATTCACCCCTCCACTTT.